This is a list of T cell receptor beta chains from one sample in a study of cytomegalovirus exposure and HLA in healthy donors. Method: immunoSEQ multiplex PCR; TCRdb's copy keeps in-frame clones and lacks some. The sample consists of about 190,000 clones, more than 65% of them appearing once. The sample consisted of PBMCs. All receptors come from a man between 50 and 59 years old in good health and CMV-seronegative. CDR3s leave out the opening cysteine and the closing phenylalanine or tryptophan.

V gene,CDR3 length,CDR3 protein
TRBV5-1,14,ASSLGLYFYNSPLH
TRBV11-2,15,ASSLVGMGHLVYEQY
TRBV18,14,ASSPPGGRSTGELF
TRBV28,12,ASSLYLRTDTQY
TRBV9,13,ASSVEGLADYEQY
TRBV20-1,9,SAQQGGEQY
TRBV5-1,10,ASSLAGDGYT
TRBV6-5,13,ASSYVGTGMYGYT
TRBV9,15,ASSVDRGGVTTDTQY
TRBV2,14,ASRSGTGGSGETQY
TRBV7-6,13,ASSWAVQGFETQY
TRBV7-9,12,ASRGHPGANVLT
TRBV6-1,13,ASSEGLGVFDEQY
TRBV25-1,11,ASSHSSTDTQY
TRBV27,13,ASSLYLAAPDEQY
TRBV18,11,ASSPREGAPLH
TRBV4-3,13,ASSGGQGANTEAF
TRBV5-1,13,ASSLSDRSTDTQY
TRBV11-3,14,ASSFRTGTENTEAF
TRBV2,12,ANSPTGKSYGYT
TRBV7-2,16,ASSFNSWDRGVGQPQH
TRBV27,13,ASSDSELGTYEQY
TRBV6-6,13,ASKRDRGPPGELF
TRBV5-1,10,ASSLGAETQY
TRBV9,13,ASSVDSGGGETQY
TRBV15,10,ATSPIRDGYT
TRBV4-3,13,ASSRGTIQGNTIY